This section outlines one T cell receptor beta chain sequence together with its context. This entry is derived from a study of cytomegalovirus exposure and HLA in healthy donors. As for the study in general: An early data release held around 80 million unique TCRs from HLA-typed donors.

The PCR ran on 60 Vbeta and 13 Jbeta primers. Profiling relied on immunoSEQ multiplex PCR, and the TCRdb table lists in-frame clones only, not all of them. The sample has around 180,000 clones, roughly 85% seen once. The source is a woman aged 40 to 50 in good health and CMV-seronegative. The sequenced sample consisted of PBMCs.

CDR3 sequence (DNA): TGTGCCAGTAGGACAGGGTGTGGCTACACCTTC. Translation: CASRTGCGYTF. The rearrangement links TRBV19 to TRBJ1-2, with TRBD1 matching 7 bases. Per germline, CDR1 LNHDA and CDR2 SQIVND (reference sequence). The CDR3 is made up of 11 amino acids. V trimming: 6 bases; J trimming: 7 bases; junction bases outside the gene matches: 2.